This TCR beta chain was found in a study of blood T cells in healthy people across ages. Each donor had around 9.8 milliliters of peripheral blood drawn. The second PCR ran about 6 to 11 cycles with a sample-barcoded 5' primer and J-beta primers. TCRdb independently ran MiXCR on the 5' RACE reads; one entry per CDR3 protein. This table holds 790,000 or so distinct CDR3 sequences, around half found once. The sequencing input was blood. The sequence came from a man older than 75 in good health.

The CDR3, as DNA: TGCGCCAGCAGCTACGGGACAGGGAAAAACTCCTACGAGCAGTACTTC. This translates into CASSYGTGKNSYEQYF. This chain uses TRBV5-1 with TRBJ2-7; 9 positions match TRBD1. Trimming removed 3 bases from V and 0 bases from J; junction bases left unmatched: 7. Germline V gene sequence: CDR1 SGHRS, CDR2 YFSETQ. The CDR3 has 16 residues.